This is a list of T cell receptor beta chains from one sample in a study of T-cell reconstitution after alpha-beta-depleted transplantation in children. TCRdb used MiXCR to reprocess the PCR reads, holding one entry per CDR3 protein. The sample holds approximately 170,000 distinct CDR3 sequences, roughly 10% seen once. The sequences come from PBMCs, collected before TCRalphabeta/CD19-depleted stem cell transplant. Every receptor here comes from a boy between 2 and 15 years old with acute myeloid leukemia, due to receive a stem cell transplant. The CDR3 runs from the conserved cysteine through the conserved F or W. A D gene is named only where the DNA matches it firmly. Clone sizes are shown as once, few, many, or a class for an expanded clone.

D	V	size	J	DNA	CDR3
.	TRBV12-3/TRBV12-4	many	TRBJ2-1	TGTGCCAGCAGTTTAGTGCCATGGAATGAGCAGTTCTTC	CASSLVPWNEQFF
TRBD2	TRBV25-1	many	TRBJ2-1	TGTGCCAGCAGTGAAAGTGGAGCGGGGGGGTACAATGAGCAGTTCTTC	CASSESGAGGYNEQFF
.	TRBV3-1	many	TRBJ2-1	TGTGCCAGCAGCCCTTTTGAGGACAGCCCCTACAATGAGCAGTTCTTC	CASSPFEDSPYNEQFF
.	TRBV20-1	many	TRBJ2-1	TGCAGTGCTAGACCGATAGCTATGTACAATGAGCAGTTCTTC	CSARPIAMYNEQFF
.	TRBV15	many	TRBJ2-5	TGTGCCACCAGCAGATACCCGCAGACCCAGTACTTC	CATSRYPQTQYF
TRBD2	TRBV6-4	many	TRBJ2-3	TGTGCCAGCAGTGACTCTAGCGGGAGGGCCACAGATACGCAGTATTTT	CASSDSSGRATDTQYF
TRBD2	TRBV20-1	many	TRBJ2-3	TGCGGATCTCTAGCGGCTAACACAGATACGCAGTATTTT	CGSLAANTDTQYF
.	TRBV13	many	TRBJ1-6	TGTGCCAGCAGCGCGGGGGGGTCGAATTCACCCCTCCACTTT	CASSAGGSNSPLHF
TRBD2	TRBV10-2	many	TRBJ2-1	TGCGCCAGCAGTGAACGTCTGAGCGGGAGCGGGTGGTCCTACAATGAGCAGTTCTTC	CASSERLSGSGWSYNEQFF
.	TRBV20-1	many	TRBJ1-5	TGCAGTGCTAGCAGGCTCTATAGCAATCAGCCCCAGCATTTT	CSASRLYSNQPQHF